The table lists the clone carrying this TCR beta chain with a few counts. The antigen is not known. TCRdb processed the 5' RACE reads anew with MiXCR; each CDR3 protein has one entry. This table holds some 1,600,000 distinct CDR3 sequences, less than 35% found once. The data originate from a study of identical twins. General study points: Analyses based on zero insertions could be partly confounded by invariant MAIT and iNKT cells. There were fewer insertions in abundant cord blood beta clonotypes, but memory repertoires showed no such pattern.

Germline assignment: CDR1 DFQATT and CDR2 SNEGSKA (reference sequence). There are 15 residues in the CDR3. Losses at the gene ends were 3 bases for V and 3 bases for J; bases not matched to a gene: 5. This TCR was recovered from a newborn girl in good health. V gene TRBV20-1 combines with J gene TRBJ1-6; TRBD1 matches at 7 bases. What was sequenced was cord blood. Here the CDR3 DNA reads TGCAGTGCTAGGACCACAGGGGTCTATAATTCACCCCTCCACTTT. Its translation: CSARTTGVYNSPLHF.